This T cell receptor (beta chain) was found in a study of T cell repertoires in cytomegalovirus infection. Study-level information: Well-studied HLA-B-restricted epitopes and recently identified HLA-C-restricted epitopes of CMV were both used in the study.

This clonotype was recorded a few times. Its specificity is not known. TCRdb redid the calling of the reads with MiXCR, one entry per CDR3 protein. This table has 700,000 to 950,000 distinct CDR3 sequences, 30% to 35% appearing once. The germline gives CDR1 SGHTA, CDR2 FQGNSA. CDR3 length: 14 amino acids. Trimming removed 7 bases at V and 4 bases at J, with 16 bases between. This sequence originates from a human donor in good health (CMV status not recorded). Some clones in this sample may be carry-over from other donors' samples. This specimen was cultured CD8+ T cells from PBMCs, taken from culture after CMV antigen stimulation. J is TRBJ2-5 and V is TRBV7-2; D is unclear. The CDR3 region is CASTSRLSGETQYF. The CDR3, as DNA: TGTGCCAGCACTTCCCGGCTATCGGGAGAGACCCAGTACTTC.